The 22 T cell receptor beta chains in this list originate from one sample, sequenced in a study of cytomegalovirus exposure and HLA in healthy donors. It was with 60 Vbeta and 13 Jbeta primers that the PCR ran. Produced via immunoSEQ multiplex PCR; TCRdb's table is partial and in-frame only. The sample yields over 200,000 clones, almost 80% seen once. The sequenced material came from PBMCs. The receptors were gathered from a male donor in good health and CMV-seronegative.

The V call is TRBV27, the J call TRBJ2-7; TRBD2 matches 12 bases. V gave up 6 bases and J gave up 4 bases; unmatched junction bases: 10. The CDR3 has 16 residues. Germline values: CDR1 MNHEY, CDR2 SMNVEV (reference sequence). Written as DNA, the CDR3 is TGTGCCAGCAGCCCGTACCGACTAGCGGGAGAATACGAGCAGTACTTC. This translates into CASSPYRLAGEYEQYF.

The rearrangement uses TRBV2 and TRBJ2-1; TRBD2 agrees at 9 bases. The CDR3 is made up of 13 amino acids. Germline loops: CDR1 SNHLY, CDR2 FYNNEI. V shed 6 bases and J 3 bases; nucleotides not matched to a gene: 0. The CDR3 DNA is TGTGCCAGCAGACTAGCGGGCTACAATGAGCAGTTCTTC. Its protein product is CASRLAGYNEQFF.

This clone was recorded a few times. The rearrangement uses TRBV4-1 and TRBJ2-7, with TRBD1 as a possible D gene (6 bases). The CDR3 is 16 amino acids. In germline, CDR1 is MGHRA, CDR2 YSYEKL. Trimming stripped 0 bases from V and 7 bases from J, with 19 bases between. The CDR3 protein is CASSQDRTAPMGEQYF. The CDR3 bases are TGCGCCAGCAGCCAAGATAGGACAGCCCCGATGGGTGAGCAGTACTTC.

The sample holds a few counts of this clone. The V gene is TRBV7-9, the J gene TRBJ2-7, with 8 bases fitting TRBD1. V trimming: 5 bases; J trimming: 3 bases; junction bases outside the gene matches: 12. In germline, CDR1 is SEHNR, CDR2 FQNEAQ (reference sequence). The CDR3 covers 16 residues. The CDR3: CASSPSGLTGDYEQYF. The CDR3 nucleotides read TGTGCCAGCAGCCCCAGTGGATTGACAGGGGACTACGAGCAGTACTTC.

Only a few counts were recorded for this clone. The genes are TRBV4-3 and TRBJ2-7; tentatively, D is TRBD2 (6 bases). V lost 2 bases, J lost 3 bases, and 14 bases lay in between. The CDR3 has 15 amino acids. From germline, CDR1 is LGHNA and CDR2 YSLEER. The CDR3 nucleotides read TGCGCCAGCAGCCAAACTAGCACCGCAATCTACGAGCAGTACTTC. It yields the protein CASSQTSTAIYEQYF.

The chain employs TRBV4-3 and TRBJ1-1; D unresolved. This CDR3 has 14 residues. Germline CDR1 and CDR2: LGHNA and YSLEER. V was shortened by 2 bases and J by 4 bases, with 11 bases between the two germline ends. CDR3 nucleotides: TGCGCCAGCAGCCAACCTACCGCACGCACTGAAGCTTTCTTT. This sequence encodes CASSQPTARTEAFF.

The rearrangement links TRBV14 to TRBJ2-3; 7 nucleotides line up with TRBD2. V shed 3 bases, J shed 2 bases, and the junction held 8 bases outside the gene matches. The CDR3 has 16 amino acids. The V gene's germline CDR1 is SGHDN and CDR2 FVKESK. This CDR3 is CASSHRLAATTDTQYF. CDR3 bases: TGTGCCAGCAGCCACCGACTAGCCGCAACCACAGATACGCAGTATTTT.

The chain recombines TRBV7-3 with TRBJ1-6; 9 bases align to TRBD1. The germline CDR1 and CDR2 sequences are SGHTA and FQGTGA. This CDR3 contains 15 residues. V gave up 6 bases and J gave up 8 bases; unmatched junction bases: 8. Here the CDR3 reads CASSPGQGIDSPLHF. CDR3 nucleotides: TGTGCCAGCAGTCCGGGACAGGGTATCGATTCACCCCTCCACTTT.

The gene calls are TRBV29-1 and TRBJ1-2, with D perhaps TRBD1 (6 bases). Germline V gives CDR1 SQVTM, CDR2 ANQGSEA. V dropped 0 bases and J dropped 9 bases, with 14 bases sitting between them. This CDR3 region has 13 residues. The CDR3 nucleotides read TGCAGCGTTGAAGACGGGGGGCAGATGAGCTACACCTTC. The encoded protein is CSVEDGGQMSYTF.

The chain employs TRBV6-1 and TRBJ1-3; D perhaps matches TRBD1 (6 bases). CDR3 length: 16 amino acids. The ends were cut back, 2 bases at V and 0 bases at J, with 11 bases in the middle. The germline V gene has CDR1 MNHNS and CDR2 SASEGT. The CDR3 loop reads CASSESLGASGNTIYF. CDR3 nucleotide sequence: TGTGCCAGCAGTGAATCGCTGGGGGCCTCTGGAAACACCATATATTTT.

J is TRBJ2-3 and V is TRBV9; D is ambiguous. V dropped 0 bases and J dropped 3 bases, with 8 bases sitting between them. The CDR3 totals 14 residues. CDR1 and CDR2 from the germline V gene are SGDLS and YYNGEE. The CDR3 nucleotides read TGTGCCAGCAGCGTAGAACTGCTAACAGATACGCAGTATTTT. Protein sequence: CASSVELLTDTQYF.

The J gene is TRBJ2-2, the V gene TRBV4-3; unclear D gene. In germline, CDR1 is LGHNA, CDR2 YSLEER. The V end lost 2 bases, the J end lost 6 bases, and 7 bases lay between the germline ends. There are 13 residues in the CDR3. For the CDR3, the DNA is TGCGCCAGCAGCCAACAGGTAGCCGGGGAGCTGTTTTTT. This sequence encodes CASSQQVAGELFF.

The V gene is TRBV28, the J gene TRBJ1-5; 8 bases are shared with TRBD1. CDR1 and CDR2 from the germline V gene are MDHEN and SYDVKM. The CDR3 runs 16 residues. J was trimmed by 3 bases and V by 2 bases; bases with no gene match: 6. In DNA, the CDR3 is TGTGCCAGCAGTTTAGCGGACAGGGTTGTCAATCAGCCCCAGCATTTT. Translated, it gives CASSLADRVVNQPQHF. Together with reference TRBV28 and TRBJ1-5, the CDR3 gives the full variable domain: DVKVTQSSRYLVKRTGEKVFLECVQDMDHENMFWYRQDPGLGLRLIYFSYDVKMKEKGDIPEGYSVSREKKERFSLILESASTNQTSMYLCASSLADRVVNQPQHFGDGTRLSIL.

This rearrangement joins TRBV9 to TRBJ1-1, with no clear D. The CDR3 contains 14 residues. Germline lookup yields CDR1 SGDLS and CDR2 YYNGEE. V was trimmed by 2 bases and J by 0 bases, leaving 8 bases between them. The chain's CDR3 is CASSVGGVNTEAFF. CDR3 sequence (DNA): TGTGCCAGCAGCGTGGGAGGAGTGAACACTGAAGCTTTCTTT.

This chain uses TRBV28 with TRBJ2-5, with D maybe TRBD1 (6 bases). The CDR3 extends over 13 amino acids. The germline V gene has CDR1 MDHEN and CDR2 SYDVKM. Trimming took 5 bases from V and 5 from J, leaving 12 bases between them. The CDR3 DNA follows: TGTGCCAGCAGTCCCCGGGACACGGAGACCCAGTACTTC. Translated, it gives CASSPRDTETQYF.

V is TRBV28 and J is TRBJ1-2; tentative D call: TRBD1 (6 bases). CDR1 MDHEN and CDR2 SYDVKM come from the germline V gene. Trimming pared 10 bases from V and 5 bases from J, leaving 23 bases between. The CDR3 runs 15 residues. In DNA form, the CDR3 reads TGTGCCACCAACCCGAGGGGGACGGGGGGGTATGGCTACACCTTC. Translated: CATNPRGTGGYGYTF.

As concerns this clone: The junction differs from germline at one of its ends, possibly a read error. The chain combines TRBV7-9 with TRBJ1-4; 7 bases match TRBD1. The germline gives CDR1 SEHNR, CDR2 FQNEAQ (reference sequence). This CDR3 is 15 amino acids long. The CDR3 sequence is CSSSRTGATNEKLFF. CDR3 DNA: TGTTCCAGCAGTCGCACAGGGGCAACTAATGAAAAACTGTTTTTT.

This rearrangement joins TRBV7-6 to TRBJ1-2, with 9 bases lining up with TRBD1. Trimming at V came to 5 bases and at J to 4 bases, leaving 8 bases not matched to a gene. The length of the CDR3 is 15 residues. Germline CDR1 and CDR2: SGHVS and FNYEAQ. The CDR3 here is CASSPWGQGGYGYTF. Written as DNA, the CDR3 is TGTGCCAGCAGCCCTTGGGGACAGGGTGGCTATGGCTACACCTTC.

This rearrangement joins TRBV10-2 to TRBJ2-1; 7 nucleotides agree with TRBD1. CDR1 and CDR2 (germline): WSHSY, SAAADI. V lost 4 bases to trimming and J lost 10 bases; unmatched junction nucleotides: 1. The CDR3 totals 11 residues. The CDR3 spells CASSVGQEQFF. CDR3 bases: TGCGCCAGCAGTGTGGGACAGGAGCAGTTCTTC.

A single count supports this clone. This chain uses TRBV7-9 with TRBJ2-5, with TRBD1 as a possible D gene (8 bases). V shed 1 base and J shed 11 bases, with 17 bases lying between them. CDR3 length equals 14 residues. From germline, CDR1 is SEHNR and CDR2 FQNEAQ (reference sequence). The CDR3, as DNA: TGTGCCAGCAGCTTAGAAGGACAGGGCGGGGGTCAGTACTTC. Its translation: CASSLEGQGGGQYF.

This clone was picked up a small number of times. The rearrangement uses TRBV6-1 and TRBJ1-5, with 8 bases fitting TRBD1. Germline V gene sequence: CDR1 MNHNS, CDR2 SASEGT. V trimming: 5 bases; J trimming: 5 bases; junction bases outside the gene matches: 2. The CDR3 has 13 amino acids. The CDR3 DNA follows: TGTGCCAGCAGTATACAGGGGGATCAGCCCCAGCATTTT. Protein sequence: CASSIQGDQPQHF.

The count of this clone is one. The genes are TRBV5-6 and TRBJ1-1, with D perhaps matching TRBD1 (6 bases). This CDR3 is built from 15 residues. The germline V gene encodes CDR1 SGHDT and CDR2 YYEEEE. The V end lost 2 bases, the J end lost 1 base, and 12 bases lay between the germline ends. CDR3 amino acids: CASSFGGAANTEAFF. The CDR3 DNA reads TGTGCCAGCAGCTTCGGGGGGGCGGCGAACACTGAAGCTTTCTTT.